These 16 T cell receptor beta chains share one sample of origin, sequenced in a study of T cells in Graves' hyperthyroidism and ophthalmopathy. From RNA transcripts, TCR beta CDR3 regions were amplified. HTBI primers drove first-round RT-PCR of the TCR CDR3. Via MiXCR, TCRdb re-called the multiplex PCR reads, giving one row per CDR3 protein. Of hundreds of thousands of distinct CDR3 sequences detected, approximately 40% appear once; the ten largest clones hold around 10%. Sequences were obtained from blood. The receptors were sampled from a man aged 18 to 29 with Graves' hyperthyroidism.

This clonotype was seen a handful of times. The genes are TRBV7-9 and TRBJ1-4; D is undetermined. CDR3 length: 18 residues. Germline V gives CDR1 SEHNR, CDR2 FQNEAQ (reference sequence). Trimming shortened V by 1 base and J by 7 bases, and 22 bases separated the two germline ends. The CDR3 protein is CASSLGRNVGHGREKLFF. The CDR3 nucleotides read TGTGCCAGCAGCTTAGGACGTAACGTGGGCCATGGGCGTGAAAAACTGTTTTTT.

The V gene is TRBV2, the J gene TRBJ1-2; 8 bases line up with TRBD1. This CDR3 spans 14 amino acids. The V and J ends lost 4 bases and 2 bases, in that order; junction bases with no gene match: 3. Germline CDR1 is SNHLY and CDR2 is FYNNEI. CDR3 DNA sequence: TGTGCCAGCAGTGGGACAGGGTCAAACTATGGCTACACCTTC. Protein: CASSGTGSNYGYTF.

This clonotype was observed a few times. The chain uses TRBV7-9 and TRBJ2-7; TRBD2 is a possible D gene (8 bases). V was pared by 4 bases and J by 2 bases, with 18 bases between. Looked up from germline, CDR1 is SEHNR and CDR2 is FQNEAQ (reference sequence). This CDR3 is 16 amino acids long. The chain's CDR3 is CASSSRQGAGAYEQYF. CDR3 DNA sequence: TGTGCCAGCAGCTCCCGACAGGGAGCGGGGGCCTACGAGCAGTACTTC.

This sequence joins TRBV7-2 and TRBJ1-2, with 9 positions matching TRBD1. The CDR3 loop spans 15 amino acids. Losses at the gene ends were 5 bases for V and 2 bases for J; bases not matched to a gene: 6. Germline CDR1 SGHTA, CDR2 FQGNSA. The CDR3 sequence: CASSPGQGGNYGYTF. CDR3 bases: TGTGCCAGCAGCCCGGGACAGGGAGGAAACTATGGCTACACCTTC.

This clonotype was detected only a few times. The CDR3 bases are TGTGCCAGCAGCCGGCCGGGACAGGGGGACCACGAGCAGTACTTC. This encodes CASSRPGQGDHEQYF. The chain couples TRBV4-2 to TRBJ2-7, with 11 bases aligning to TRBD1. From germline, CDR1 is LGHNA and CDR2 YNFKEQ. V lost 4 bases and J lost 5; bases outside the gene matches: 7. This CDR3 has 15 residues.

CDR3 amino acids: CASSPDSKYGNTIYF. The CDR3, as DNA: TGCGCCAGCAGCCCGGACAGTAAGTACGGAAACACCATATATTTT. This chain links TRBV5-1 with TRBJ1-3; possibly TRBD1 for D (6 bases). CDR3 size: 15 residues. Germline V lookup: CDR1 SGHRS, CDR2 YFSETQ. The germline V and J ends were trimmed by 4 bases and 4 bases, with 15 bases remaining between them.

V is TRBV25-1 and J is TRBJ1-6; weak D call: TRBD1 (5 bases). The CDR3 length is 15 residues. The germline gives CDR1 MGHDK, CDR2 SYGVNS. V was cut by 1 base and J by 10 bases, with 14 bases left in between. CDR3 residues: CASSELGEGRSPLHF. Written as DNA, the CDR3 is TGTGCCAGCAGTGAATTGGGGGAAGGACGGTCACCCCTCCACTTT.

The chain employs TRBV6-1 and TRBJ1-2; a possible D gene is TRBD1 (5 bases). The CDR3 loop spans 13 amino acids. V lost 6 bases, J lost 4 bases, and 12 bases lay in between. Germline lookup yields CDR1 MNHNS and CDR2 SASEGT. The CDR3 region is CASRDRLFYGYTF. In nucleotides, the CDR3 is TGTGCCAGCAGAGACAGACTATTCTATGGCTACACCTTC.

This clonotype was observed many times. The chain recombines TRBV29-1 with TRBJ1-1, with D unresolved. From germline, CDR1 is SQVTM and CDR2 ANQGSEA. The V end was cut by 4 bases, the J end by 7 bases, with 13 bases between. The CDR3 is made up of 12 amino acids. The chain's CDR3 is CSVVSARHEAFF. The CDR3 DNA sequence: TGCAGCGTTGTGAGCGCCCGACATGAAGCTTTCTTT. The full variable domain, in which reference TRBV29-1 and TRBJ1-1 provide the parts outside the CDR3, is SAVISQKPSRDICQRGTSLTIQCQVDSQVTMMFWYRQQPGQSLTLIATANQGSEATYESGFVIDKFPISRPNLTFSTLTVSNMSPEDSSIYLCSVVSARHEAFFGQGTRLTVV.

In its sample, this clonotype was seen a few times. The chain is built from TRBV19 and TRBJ2-7; a possible D gene is TRBD1 (5 bases). The length of the CDR3 is 15 residues. Trimming took 5 bases from V and 4 from J, leaving 18 bases between them. The germline gives CDR1 LNHDA, CDR2 SQIVND (reference sequence). The CDR3 here is CASSSRQGGIYEQYF. The DNA of the CDR3 is TGTGCCAGTAGTTCCCGGCAGGGTGGGATATACGAGCAGTACTTC.

This clonotype was found many times. The chain has TRBV25-1 and TRBJ1-6; D is uncertain. V lost 3 bases and J lost 8, with 8 bases in between. The germline V gene has CDR1 MGHDK and CDR2 SYGVNS. The CDR3 has 13 residues. DNA for the CDR3: TGTGCCAGCAGTGAGTCGGGGTATTCACCCCTCCACTTT. This sequence encodes CASSESGYSPLHF.

The rearrangement uses TRBV10-3 and TRBJ1-4; TRBD1 matches 9 bases. CDR1 and CDR2 from the germline V gene are ENHRY and SYGVKD. The length of the CDR3 is 17 residues. The trim removed 1 base at V and 7 bases at J, leaving 10 bases unmatched. The CDR3 region has the DNA TGTGCCATCAGTGAGTGGTGGGTGAGGACAGGGGCTGAAAAACTGTTTTTT. It yields the protein CAISEWWVRTGAEKLFF.

The CDR3 DNA reads as TGTGCCAGCAGCTTAGGACTAGCGGGCGGTTTCCGAGAGCAGTACTTC. Its protein product is CASSLGLAGGFREQYF. This chain links TRBV7-2 with TRBJ2-5; 10 bases agree with TRBD2. With V trimmed by 1 base and J by 11 bases, 13 bases remained unmatched. Per germline, CDR1 SGHTA and CDR2 FQGNSA. The CDR3 length is 16 residues.

Concerning this clonotype itself: Because the CDR3's place on the DNA is in doubt, the DNA is left out and the CDR3 is given as listed by TCRdb. The rearrangement joins TRBV7-4 to TRBJ2-2. Inclusive of both ends, the CDR3 amounts to 12 amino acids. The germline V gene has CDR1 SGHVT and CDR2 SQSDAQ. The CDR3 reads CASSSGPGSCFF.

This chain joins TRBV25-1 and TRBJ2-7; D call uncertain. V was pared by 5 bases and J by 4 bases, with 12 bases between. The length of the CDR3 is 13 residues. Germline CDR1 MGHDK, CDR2 SYGVNS. DNA of the CDR3: TGTGCCAGCAGTTCCAGACTTGCGTACGAGCAGTACTTC. It specifies CASSSRLAYEQYF.

The V gene is TRBV4-2, the J gene TRBJ2-7; no definite D call. Trimming pared 1 base from V and 5 bases from J, leaving 12 bases between. The CDR3 is 14 residues long. The germline V gene has CDR1 LGHNA and CDR2 YNFKEQ. The CDR3 DNA follows: TGTGCCAGCAGCCAAGGCAGCTTGGGAAACGAGCAGTACTTC. Protein sequence: CASSQGSLGNEQYF.